Listed below are T cell receptor beta chains from one sample, sequenced in a study of regulatory T cells in long-lasting Graves disease. TCRdb itself ran the multiplex PCR reads through MiXCR, one entry per CDR3 protein. The sample records over 350,000 distinct CDR3 sequences, roughly 15% being singletons. The sample was also linked to a second study, of T cells in Graves' hyperthyroidism and ophthalmopathy.

Sequences were derived from peripheral blood mononuclear cells (PBMCs), sampled at new diagnosis, from a patient treated with antithyroid drugs. Source of these receptors: a woman aged 40 to 50 with Graves disease. Both conserved end residues are part of each CDR3. The D gene is left open where the match is weak. Not every row has a clone size; where given, it reads once, few, many or a size class.

V gene: TRBV28; clone size: many; D gene: .; J gene: TRBJ1-2; CDR3 protein: CAISVGGNYGYTF; CDR3 DNA: TGTGCCATCTCTGTAGGGGGTAACTATGGCTACACCTTC
V gene: TRBV4-3; clone size: many; D gene: TRBD2; J gene: TRBJ2-7; CDR3 protein: CASSQVTGGEQYF; CDR3 DNA: TGCGCCAGCAGCCAAGTTACGGGGGGGGAGCAGTACTTC
V gene: TRBV6-2/TRBV6-3; clone size: .; D gene: .; J gene: TRBJ2-3; CDR3 protein: CASRRWHLDTDTQYF; CDR3 DNA: TGTGCCAGCCGTCGGTGGCACCTGGACACAGATACGCAGTATTTT
V gene: TRBV19; clone size: many; D gene: TRBD1; J gene: TRBJ2-7; CDR3 protein: CASSKTGAWEQYF; CDR3 DNA: TGTGCCAGTAGTAAAACAGGGGCCTGGGAGCAGTACTTC
V gene: TRBV4-1; clone size: .; D gene: .; J gene: TRBJ2-3; CDR3 protein: CASSQDAPSTDTQYF; CDR3 DNA: TGCGCCAGCAGCCAAGACGCCCCTAGCACAGATACGCAGTATTTT
V gene: TRBV7-9; clone size: many; D gene: TRBD1; J gene: TRBJ1-2; CDR3 protein: CASSTNGEGGDYGYTF; CDR3 DNA: TGTGCCAGCAGCACTAACGGCGAAGGGGGCGACTATGGCTACACCTTC
V gene: TRBV12-5; clone size: many; D gene: .; J gene: TRBJ2-1; CDR3 protein: CASGLVPHEQFF; CDR3 DNA: TGTGCTAGTGGTTTGGTACCTCATGAGCAGTTCTTC
V gene: TRBV7-8; clone size: many; D gene: TRBD2; J gene: TRBJ2-1; CDR3 protein: CASSLESAGGYNEQFF; CDR3 DNA: TGTGCCAGCAGCTTAGAATCGGCGGGAGGATACAATGAGCAGTTCTTC
V gene: TRBV11-3; clone size: many; D gene: .; J gene: TRBJ1-2; CDR3 protein: CASSPPRDADYGYTF; CDR3 DNA: TGTGCCAGCAGCCCACCCAGGGACGCAGACTATGGCTACACCTTC
V gene: TRBV7-2; clone size: many; D gene: .; J gene: TRBJ2-1; CDR3 protein: CASRPVGGAVYNEQFF; CDR3 DNA: TGTGCCAGCAGACCGGTGGGGGGAGCAGTCTACAATGAGCAGTTCTTC
V gene: TRBV12-3/TRBV12-4; clone size: many; D gene: .; J gene: TRBJ2-1; CDR3 protein: CASSFLGQNNEQFF; CDR3 DNA: TGTGCCAGCAGTTTCCTCGGGCAAAACAATGAGCAGTTCTTC
V gene: TRBV6-5; clone size: many; D gene: TRBD1; J gene: TRBJ2-2; CDR3 protein: CASSYSGTGFTGELFF; CDR3 DNA: TGTGCCAGCAGTTACTCCGGGACAGGGTTCACCGGGGAGCTGTTTTTT
V gene: TRBV19; clone size: .; D gene: .; J gene: TRBJ2-6; CDR3 protein: CASSTGVGGANVLTF; CDR3 DNA: TGTGCCAGTAGTACAGGGGTCGGAGGGGCCAACGTCCTGACTTTC
V gene: TRBV18; clone size: many; D gene: .; J gene: TRBJ1-1; CDR3 protein: CASSPDVPGWAFF; CDR3 DNA: TGTGCCAGCTCACCAGACGTCCCGGGGTGGGCTTTCTTT
V gene: TRBV24-1; clone size: .; D gene: .; J gene: TRBJ2-1; CDR3 protein: CATSGVGMDEQFF; CDR3 DNA: TGTGCCACCAGTGGGGTAGGGATGGATGAGCAGTTCTTC
V gene: TRBV11-2; clone size: many; D gene: .; J gene: TRBJ2-7; CDR3 protein: CASSLSGRSYEQYF; CDR3 DNA: TGTGCCAGCAGCTTATCTGGGAGAAGCTACGAGCAGTACTTC
V gene: TRBV18; clone size: many; D gene: .; J gene: TRBJ2-5; CDR3 protein: CASSPHQETQYF; CDR3 DNA: TGTGCCAGCTCACCGCACCAAGAGACCCAGTACTTC
V gene: TRBV27; clone size: .; D gene: TRBD2; J gene: TRBJ2-7; CDR3 protein: CASSPTAGFPYEQYF; CDR3 DNA: TGTGCCAGCAGCCCTACAGCGGGGTTCCCCTACGAGCAGTACTTC
V gene: TRBV2; clone size: many; D gene: TRBD1; J gene: TRBJ1-1; CDR3 protein: CASSVRQGIKTEAFF; CDR3 DNA: TGTGCCAGCAGCGTAAGACAGGGAATAAAGACTGAAGCTTTCTTT
V gene: TRBV27; clone size: many; D gene: TRBD2; J gene: TRBJ2-1; CDR3 protein: CASSFGAGVDNEQFF; CDR3 DNA: TGTGCCAGCAGTTTTGGGGCGGGAGTCGACAATGAGCAGTTCTTC
V gene: TRBV6-1; clone size: many; D gene: TRBD2; J gene: TRBJ2-2; CDR3 protein: CASSERGGANTGELFF; CDR3 DNA: TGTGCCAGCAGTGAAAGGGGAGGGGCGAACACCGGGGAGCTGTTTTTT
V gene: TRBV7-9; clone size: many; D gene: TRBD2; J gene: TRBJ2-1; CDR3 protein: CASSLSRLAVTNNEQFF; CDR3 DNA: TGTGCCAGCAGCTTATCCAGACTAGCGGTGACCAACAATGAGCAGTTCTTC
V gene: TRBV12-3/TRBV12-4; clone size: many; D gene: TRBD1; J gene: TRBJ2-1; CDR3 protein: CASRTGGSYNEQFF; CDR3 DNA: TGTGCCAGCAGGACAGGGGGGTCCTACAATGAGCAGTTCTTC
V gene: TRBV9; clone size: .; D gene: TRBD2; J gene: TRBJ2-2; CDR3 protein: CASSAPLSGIDTGELFF; CDR3 DNA: TGTGCCAGCAGCGCGCCCCTTAGCGGGATCGACACCGGGGAGCTGTTTTTT
V gene: TRBV7-8; clone size: many; D gene: .; J gene: TRBJ1-5; CDR3 protein: CASSLKANQPQHF; CDR3 DNA: TGTGCCAGCAGCTTGAAGGCTAATCAGCCCCAGCATTTT
V gene: TRBV28; clone size: many; D gene: .; J gene: TRBJ1-2; CDR3 protein: CASSLLRPDNGYTF; CDR3 DNA: TGTGCCAGCAGCCTTCTGCGCCCGGACAATGGCTACACCTTC
V gene: TRBV28; clone size: few; D gene: .; J gene: TRBJ1-2; CDR3 protein: CASSLADIEGYTF; CDR3 DNA: TGTGCCAGCAGTTTGGCTGACATAGAAGGCTACACCTTC
V gene: TRBV20-1; clone size: many; D gene: .; J gene: TRBJ2-1; CDR3 protein: CSALTPGGWLVSSYNEQFF; CDR3 DNA: TGCAGTGCTCTGACCCCCGGGGGTTGGCTAGTGAGCTCCTACAATGAGCAGTTCTTC
V gene: TRBV12-3/TRBV12-4; clone size: few; D gene: TRBD1; J gene: TRBJ2-1; CDR3 protein: CACSVSGTVSYNEQFF; CDR3 DNA: TGTGCCTGCAGTGTATCGGGGACAGTTTCCTACAATGAGCAGTTCTTC
V gene: TRBV28; clone size: many; D gene: TRBD1; J gene: TRBJ2-1; CDR3 protein: CASSRTGGRAYNEQFF; CDR3 DNA: TGTGCCAGCAGTAGAACAGGGGGCAGAGCCTACAATGAGCAGTTCTTC
V gene: TRBV12-3/TRBV12-4; clone size: many; D gene: TRBD1; J gene: TRBJ1-2; CDR3 protein: CASSFFGTGDGYTF; CDR3 DNA: TGTGCCAGCAGTTTCTTTGGGACAGGGGATGGCTACACCTTC
V gene: TRBV5-1; clone size: many; D gene: .; J gene: TRBJ2-3; CDR3 protein: CASSSDTDTQYF; CDR3 DNA: TGCGCCAGCAGCTCAGACACAGATACGCAGTATTTT
V gene: TRBV19; clone size: many; D gene: TRBD1; J gene: TRBJ2-5; CDR3 protein: CASSATGGALETQYF; CDR3 DNA: TGTGCCAGCTCTGCGACAGGGGGCGCGTTAGAGACCCAGTACTTC
V gene: TRBV3-1; clone size: few; D gene: .; J gene: TRBJ2-7; CDR3 protein: CASSRDNEAYEQYF; CDR3 DNA: TGTGCCAGCAGCAGGGACAATGAAGCCTACGAGCAGTACTTC
V gene: TRBV20-1; clone size: .; D gene: .; J gene: TRBJ2-5; CDR3 protein: CSARDSSGGGWTQYF; CDR3 DNA: TGCAGTGCTAGAGATTCTAGCGGAGGGGGTTGGACCCAGTACTTC
V gene: TRBV19; clone size: few; D gene: .; J gene: TRBJ1-5; CDR3 protein: CASSIDLWSQDPLPGHQPQHF; CDR3 DNA: TGTGCCAGTAGTATAGATCTATGGTCTCAGGACCCTCTTCCGGGGCATCAGCCCCAGCATTTT
V gene: TRBV18; clone size: once; D gene: TRBD2; J gene: TRBJ2-3; CDR3 protein: CASSQGLASSGTDTQYF; CDR3 DNA: TGTGCCAGCTCACAAGGACTAGCGAGCTCCGGCACAGATACGCAGTATTTT